This is a list of T cell receptor beta chains from one sample in a study of lymphopenia after photon versus proton radiotherapy. Some clones are missing from TCRdb's copy, which holds only in-frame ones; the method was immunoSEQ multiplex PCR. The sample has 25,000 to 30,000 clones; around nine tenths are singletons. The specimen was peripheral blood, collected from a patient treated with photon-based radiotherapy. All receptors derive from a woman aged 45 to 65 with cholangiocarcinoma. Each CDR3 is given with its conserved first and last residue. D genes are given only for firm matches. Clone size is not always given. Where it is, it says once, few, many or a class for expanded clones.

cdr3_nt cdr3_aa v_call clone_size j_call d_call
TGCGCCAGCAGCTGGTTAACGGCGGCCCCTAATGAAAAACTGTTTTTT CASSWLTAAPNEKLFF TRBV5-1 . TRBJ1-4 .
TGTGCCAGCCCCGGGACAGGGGGTACTGAAGCTTTCTTT CASPGTGGTEAFF TRBV6-1 once TRBJ1-1 TRBD1
TGCGCCAGCAGCTTGTGGGAAGGGCGGGGGGACACTGAAGCTTTCTTT CASSLWEGRGDTEAFF TRBV5-1 . TRBJ1-1 .
TGCGCCAGCAGTGAGATGCTAGCGGGGGGTCTGGATGAGCAGTTCTTC CASSEMLAGGLDEQFF TRBV10-1 . TRBJ2-1 TRBD2
TGTGCCAGCTCACCACCGGGAACACCCACAGATACGCAGTATTTT CASSPPGTPTDTQYF TRBV18 . TRBJ2-3 .
TGTGCCAGCAGCTGGACAGACCTACGAGAACAGTACTTC CASSWTDLREQYF TRBV7-2 . TRBJ2-7 .
TGCGCCAGCAGTGACGGAAACTACGAGCAGTACTTC CASSDGNYEQYF TRBV5-1 . TRBJ2-7 .
TGTGCCTGGAGTGTAGAGGGGGGGAGAGCTTTCTTT CAWSVEGGRAFF TRBV30 once TRBJ1-1 .
TGTGCCAGCAGTGACACAAAAACTGACCGGGATGCCATTTACAATGAGCAGTTCTTC CASSDTKTDRDAIYNEQFF TRBV2 . TRBJ2-1 .
TGTGCCTGGAGTCGAGGGGCTGGAAACACCATATATTTT CAWSRGAGNTIYF TRBV30 . TRBJ1-3 .
TGTGCCAGCAGCCGCGCCGGGACAGGCCTTGAAGCTTTCTTT CASSRAGTGLEAFF TRBV9 . TRBJ1-1 TRBD1
TGTGCCAGCAGCAGGACTAGCGGGGGGGCGACCTACAATGAGCAGTTCTTC CASSRTSGGATYNEQFF TRBV7-8 . TRBJ2-1 TRBD2
TGCGCCAGCAGCTTGGGACGGATTCAGGACTATGGCTACACCTTC CASSLGRIQDYGYTF TRBV5-1 . TRBJ1-2 .
TGTGCCAGCAGCACCGACAGGGAGGGAACTAATGAAAAACTGTTTTTT CASSTDREGTNEKLFF TRBV7-6 . TRBJ1-4 TRBD1
TGTGCCAGCTCCGTCGGGGCGTCATACGAGCAGTACTTC CASSVGASYEQYF TRBV7-2 . TRBJ2-7 .
TGTGCCAGCAGCCTCCCAGGACTCCAAGAGACCCAGTACTTC CASSLPGLQETQYF TRBV2 . TRBJ2-5 .
TGTGCCAGCAGTCCCGCGGGTCCCGCAAATCAGCCCCAGCATTTT CASSPAGPANQPQHF TRBV27 . TRBJ1-5 .
TGTGCCAGCAGCCGAATGACAGGGGTAGACTATGGCTACACCTTC CASSRMTGVDYGYTF TRBV7-9 once TRBJ1-2 TRBD1
TGTGCCAGCAGCTTGGATGGCACAGGGTGGAGGAACACTGAAGCTTTCTTT CASSLDGTGWRNTEAFF TRBV5-4 . TRBJ1-1 .
TGTGCCAGTAGTATTGTCAGGCGGGCCGCGCCTGGAAACACCATATATTTT CASSIVRRAAPGNTIYF TRBV19 . TRBJ1-3 .
TGTGCCAGCAGCTTGGCCGGGCAGACCTCTGGAAACACCATATATTTT CASSLAGQTSGNTIYF TRBV5-8 . TRBJ1-3 .
TGTGCCAGCAGCTTACAAACAGATACGCAGTATTTT CASSLQTDTQYF TRBV7-9 . TRBJ2-3 .
TGTGCCAGCAGTTTCCGGGACTATTACAATGAGCAGTTCTTC CASSFRDYYNEQFF TRBV6-5 . TRBJ2-1 TRBD2
TGTGCCAGCAAAAAGGGACAGGGAGCCGGGGAGCTGTTTTTT CASKKGQGAGELFF TRBV2 . TRBJ2-2 TRBD1
TGTGCCAGCAGTTCCCTGGTCCTGGGAAATCAGCCCCAGCATTTT CASSSLVLGNQPQHF TRBV27 . TRBJ1-5 .
TGTGCCAGCTCACCCAGCGCGTCTCCTGGCGGGGAGCTGTTTTTT CASSPSASPGGELFF TRBV18 . TRBJ2-2 .
TGTGCCAGCAGCTTGGGTGCGACCAGGGTATCCTACGAGCAGTACTTC CASSLGATRVSYEQYF TRBV5-6 . TRBJ2-7 .
TGTGCCTGGAGTGTGGGAGGAGCCAAAAACATTCAGTACTTC CAWSVGGAKNIQYF TRBV30 once TRBJ2-4 .
TGCGCCAGCAGCCAAGATCCGCAGGGGGTGACTGGGGGCTATGGCTACACCTTC CASSQDPQGVTGGYGYTF TRBV4-3 . TRBJ1-2 TRBD1
TGCGCCAGCAGTTCGGGACAGGGGTGGACTGAAGCTTTCTTT CASSSGQGWTEAFF TRBV10-1 once TRBJ1-1 TRBD1
TGTGCCAGCAGTTTATCATTAGTGGGCTCTGGGGCCAACGTCCTGACTTTC CASSLSLVGSGANVLTF TRBV27 . TRBJ2-6 .
TGTGCCAGCAGCTCCAGGACGGCCTCTGGAAACACCATATATTTT CASSSRTASGNTIYF TRBV5-5 . TRBJ1-3 .
TGTGCCAGCAGTCGAGGACAGGCGGACACTGAAGCTTTCTTT CASSRGQADTEAFF TRBV5-4 . TRBJ1-1 TRBD1
TGTGCCATCAGTGCCCCCGGGACTAGCGGCTACAATGAGCAGTTCTTC CAISAPGTSGYNEQFF TRBV10-3 . TRBJ2-1 TRBD2
TGTGCCAGCAGTTTCGCGGGGGGCTCGACTAATGAAAAACTGTTTTTT CASSFAGGSTNEKLFF TRBV28 . TRBJ1-4 .
TGTGCCAGCAGCGTCTGGACATCGTATAATTCACCCCTCCACTTT CASSVWTSYNSPLHF TRBV9 . TRBJ1-6 .
TGTGCCAGCAGCTTCAATGAGCAGTTCTTC CASSFNEQFF TRBV7-9 . TRBJ2-1 .
TGTGCCAGCAGCTTCGGACCGATGAAGCCCCAGCATTTT CASSFGPMKPQHF TRBV5-5 . TRBJ1-5 .
TGTGCCAGCAGCCCCGAAGCTTTCTTT CASSPEAFF TRBV7-9 . TRBJ1-1 .
TGTGCCAGTAGTATAGCAGGGATGAACACTGAAGCTTTCTTT CASSIAGMNTEAFF TRBV19 . TRBJ1-1 .
TGCGCCAGCAGCCCTATCAAAGGGGGCTTCGCCTACGAGCAGTACTTC CASSPIKGGFAYEQYF TRBV4-1 . TRBJ2-7 TRBD1
TGTGCCAGCAGCTTCGACAATCAAAGAGGCCCCTACGAGCAGTACTTC CASSFDNQRGPYEQYF TRBV5-4 . TRBJ2-7 .
TGTGCCAGTAGTAACCCATACGACAGGGTTAACGGCTACACCTTC CASSNPYDRVNGYTF TRBV19 . TRBJ1-2 TRBD1
TGCGCCAGCAGCCAAGACGGACGCAGCTCTGGAAACACCATATATTTT CASSQDGRSSGNTIYF TRBV4-1 . TRBJ1-3 .
TGTGCCTGGAGTCTGCAGGGGAGGACCGGGGAGCTGTTTTTT CAWSLQGRTGELFF TRBV30 . TRBJ2-2 .
TGTGCCAGCAGTTACGGGCAGACCTTAGAAGCTTTCTTT CASSYGQTLEAFF TRBV6-5 . TRBJ1-1 .
TGTGCCGGTAGCGGGGCCCCGAACACCGGGGAGCTGTTTTTT CAGSGAPNTGELFF TRBV7-6 . TRBJ2-2 TRBD2